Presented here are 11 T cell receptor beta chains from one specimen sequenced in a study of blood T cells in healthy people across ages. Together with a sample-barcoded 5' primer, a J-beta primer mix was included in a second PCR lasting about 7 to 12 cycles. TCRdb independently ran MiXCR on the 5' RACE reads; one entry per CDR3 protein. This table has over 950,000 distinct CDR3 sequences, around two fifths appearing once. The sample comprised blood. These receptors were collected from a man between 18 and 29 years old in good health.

For the CDR3, the DNA is TGTGCCATCACCACCGGGACAGGGGTGGATGAGCAGTTCTTC. Its translation: CAITTGTGVDEQFF. The rearrangement joins TRBV10-3 to TRBJ2-1; TRBD1 matches at 10 bases. V lost 7 bases and J lost 8; bases outside the gene matches: 8. Germline V lookup: CDR1 ENHRY, CDR2 SYGVKD. This CDR3 has 14 amino acids.

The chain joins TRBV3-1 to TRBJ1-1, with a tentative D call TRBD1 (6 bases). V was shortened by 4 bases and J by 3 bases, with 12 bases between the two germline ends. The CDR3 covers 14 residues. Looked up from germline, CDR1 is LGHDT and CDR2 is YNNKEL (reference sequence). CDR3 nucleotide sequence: TGTGCCAGCAGCCCGGGACAATGGGACACTGAAGCTTTCTTT. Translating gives CASSPGQWDTEAFF.

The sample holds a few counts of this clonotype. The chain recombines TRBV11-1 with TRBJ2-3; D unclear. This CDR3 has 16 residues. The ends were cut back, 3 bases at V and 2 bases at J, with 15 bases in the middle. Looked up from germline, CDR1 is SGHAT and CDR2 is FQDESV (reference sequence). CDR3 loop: CASSFSSVGDTDTQYF. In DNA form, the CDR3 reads TGTGCCAGCAGCTTTTCTTCGGTCGGCGACACAGATACGCAGTATTTT.

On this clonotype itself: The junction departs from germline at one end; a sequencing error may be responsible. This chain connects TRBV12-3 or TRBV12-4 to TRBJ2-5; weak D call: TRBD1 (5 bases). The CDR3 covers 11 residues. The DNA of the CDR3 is TGTGCCAGCGGTTTGCAGGGCCCCCAGTACTTC. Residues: CASGLQGPQYF.

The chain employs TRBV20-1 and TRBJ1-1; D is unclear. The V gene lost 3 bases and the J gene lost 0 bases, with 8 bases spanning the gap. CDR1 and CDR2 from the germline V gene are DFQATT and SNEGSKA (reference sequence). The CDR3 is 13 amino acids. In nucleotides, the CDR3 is TGCAGTGCTAGCGCCAGCCTGAACACTGAAGCTTTCTTT. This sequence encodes CSASASLNTEAFF.

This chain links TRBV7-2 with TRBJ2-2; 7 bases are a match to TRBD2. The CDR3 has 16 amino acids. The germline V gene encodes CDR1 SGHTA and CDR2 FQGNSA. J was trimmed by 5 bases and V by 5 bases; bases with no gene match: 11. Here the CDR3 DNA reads TGTGCCAGCAGCCCATCTGCGCGGGAGATAACCGGGGAGCTGTTTTTT. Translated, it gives CASSPSAREITGELFF.

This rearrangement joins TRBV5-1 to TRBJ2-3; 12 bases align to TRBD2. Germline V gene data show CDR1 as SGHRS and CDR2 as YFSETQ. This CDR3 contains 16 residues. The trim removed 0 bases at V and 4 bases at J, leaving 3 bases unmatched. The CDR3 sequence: CASSLGTSGKADTQYF. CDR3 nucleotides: TGCGCCAGCAGCTTGGGGACTAGCGGGAAGGCAGATACGCAGTATTTT.

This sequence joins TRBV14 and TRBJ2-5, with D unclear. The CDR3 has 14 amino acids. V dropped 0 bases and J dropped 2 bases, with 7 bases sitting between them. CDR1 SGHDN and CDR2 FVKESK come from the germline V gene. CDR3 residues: CASSQDLVQETQYF. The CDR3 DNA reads TGTGCCAGCAGCCAAGATTTAGTGCAAGAGACCCAGTACTTC.

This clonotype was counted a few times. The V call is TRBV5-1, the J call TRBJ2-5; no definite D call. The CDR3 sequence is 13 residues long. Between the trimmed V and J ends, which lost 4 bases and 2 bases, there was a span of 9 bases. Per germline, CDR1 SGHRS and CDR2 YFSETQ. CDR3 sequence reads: CASSIGLQETQYF. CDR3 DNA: TGCGCCAGCAGCATCGGCCTTCAAGAGACCCAGTACTTC.

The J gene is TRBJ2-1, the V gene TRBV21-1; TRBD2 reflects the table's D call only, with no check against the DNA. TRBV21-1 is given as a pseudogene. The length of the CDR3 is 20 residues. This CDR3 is CASSPQTGTSGAPSYNEQFF. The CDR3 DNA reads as TGTGCCAGCAGCCCGCAAACTGGGACTAGCGGGGCCCCCTCCTACAATGAGCAGTTCTTC.

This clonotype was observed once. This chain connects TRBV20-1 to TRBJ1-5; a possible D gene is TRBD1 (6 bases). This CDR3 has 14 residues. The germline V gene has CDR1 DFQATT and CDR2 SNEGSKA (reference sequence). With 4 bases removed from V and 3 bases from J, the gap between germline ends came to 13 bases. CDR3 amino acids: CSANGGQSNQPQHF. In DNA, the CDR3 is TGCAGTGCTAACGGAGGACAGTCCAATCAGCCCCAGCATTTT.